A selection of T cell receptor beta chains follows, all from one sample in a study of cytomegalovirus exposure and HLA in healthy donors. Profiling relied on immunoSEQ multiplex PCR, and the TCRdb table lists in-frame clones only, not all of them. Counted here are more than 250,000 clones, just over 85% occurring once; the ten biggest clones make up under 0.85%. Input material: PBMCs. The receptors were gathered from a woman younger than 30 in good health and CMV-seronegative. Each CDR3 is given with its conserved first and last residue. The D gene is left open where the match is weak. Size is stated for part of the rows, as once, few or many counts, or as a class when the clone is expanded.

size: NA
J: TRBJ2-1
V: TRBV9
D: NA
DNA: TGTGCCAGCAGCGTAGGGACTGGTCCGCAGCTCTTC
CDR3: CASSVGTGPQLF

size: few
J: TRBJ1-5
V: TRBV28
D: TRBD1
DNA: TGTGCCAGCAGTTACAGGGGGCGCGGTAGCAATCAGCCCCAGCATTTT
CDR3: CASSYRGRGSNQPQHF

size: NA
J: TRBJ2-1
V: TRBV11-2
D: TRBD2
DNA: TGTGCCAGCAGCTACCATGCAAGCGGGAGGATCTACAATGAGCAGTTCTTC
CDR3: CASSYHASGRIYNEQFF

size: NA
J: TRBJ1-2
V: TRBV19
D: TRBD1
DNA: TGTGCCAGTAGTATAGGGACAGGGAACTATGGCTACACCTTC
CDR3: CASSIGTGNYGYTF

size: NA
J: TRBJ2-7
V: TRBV18
D: NA
DNA: TGTGCCAGCTCACCTTCGGCAGGGAACCACTACGAGCAGTACTTC
CDR3: CASSPSAGNHYEQYF

size: NA
J: TRBJ2-6
V: TRBV28
D: NA
DNA: TGTGCCAGCAGTTCGCGGGCTTCTGGGGCCAACGTCCTGACTTTC
CDR3: CASSSRASGANVLTF

size: NA
J: TRBJ1-2
V: TRBV6-5
D: NA
DNA: TGTGCCAGCAGCTCACTCTATGGCTACACCTTC
CDR3: CASSSLYGYTF

size: NA
J: TRBJ2-2
V: TRBV5-6
D: NA
DNA: TGTGCCAGCAGCTTGGGGGACTTCGGGGAGCTGTTTTTT
CDR3: CASSLGDFGELFF

size: NA
J: TRBJ1-1
V: TRBV7-9
D: TRBD1
DNA: TGTGCCAGCAGCTTAGCTGGGATGAGGGGGCTCACTGAAGCTTTCTTT
CDR3: CASSLAGMRGLTEAFF

size: NA
J: TRBJ2-7
V: TRBV6-5
D: NA
DNA: TGTGCCAGCAGTTACGGTCAGGGAACCTACGAGCAGTACTTC
CDR3: CASSYGQGTYEQYF

size: NA
J: TRBJ2-3
V: TRBV7-2
D: TRBD2
DNA: TGTGCCAGCAGCCCCTGGGCGGGGGGAGCAGATACGCAGTATTTT
CDR3: CASSPWAGGADTQYF

size: NA
J: TRBJ2-3
V: TRBV10-3
D: TRBD1
DNA: TGTGCCATCAGTGAGCCGGGACAGAGCACAGATACGCAGTATTTT
CDR3: CAISEPGQSTDTQYF

size: NA
J: TRBJ1-1
V: TRBV7-9
D: NA
DNA: TGTGCCAGCAGTCAAGACTTGAACACTGAAGCTTTCTTT
CDR3: CASSQDLNTEAFF

size: NA
J: TRBJ2-7
V: TRBV27
D: TRBD2
DNA: TGTGCCAGCAGTTTTCTAGCGGGAGCTCTTGTGCAGTACTTC
CDR3: CASSFLAGALVQYF

size: NA
J: TRBJ1-2
V: TRBV11-2
D: TRBD1
DNA: TGTGCCAGCAGCTTAGATCCAGGGGGCAGCTATGGCTACACCTTC
CDR3: CASSLDPGGSYGYTF

size: NA
J: TRBJ2-1
V: TRBV7-9
D: TRBD2
DNA: TGTGCCAGCAGCCTAGGACTAGCGGGACCCAATGAGCAGTTCTTC
CDR3: CASSLGLAGPNEQFF

size: many
J: TRBJ2-1
V: TRBV29-1
D: TRBD2
DNA: TGCAGCGCTATGCGGACTAGCGGGAGGGGTAATGAGCAGTTCTTC
CDR3: CSAMRTSGRGNEQFF

size: few
J: TRBJ1-3
V: TRBV4-3
D: TRBD1
DNA: TGCGCCAGCAGCCAAGATATCGGGACAGGGATCGGAAACACCATATATTTT
CDR3: CASSQDIGTGIGNTIYF

size: NA
J: TRBJ2-7
V: TRBV27
D: TRBD2
DNA: TGTGCCAGCAGTTTGGGGGGGAGGGCTTTCTACGAGCAGTACTTC
CDR3: CASSLGGRAFYEQYF

size: NA
J: TRBJ2-7
V: TRBV30
D: NA
DNA: TGTGCCTGGAGTGTAACGTCAGGGAACGAGCAGTACTTC
CDR3: CAWSVTSGNEQYF

size: NA
J: TRBJ2-7
V: TRBV18
D: TRBD1
DNA: TGTGCCAGCTCACCGGCGATGGGACAGGGACGCTACGAGCAGTACTTC
CDR3: CASSPAMGQGRYEQYF

size: NA
J: TRBJ2-7
V: TRBV4-3
D: NA
DNA: TGCGCCAGCAGCCAAGAGAGGGGGATAGGCTACGAGCAGTACTTC
CDR3: CASSQERGIGYEQYF

size: NA
J: TRBJ1-5
V: TRBV6-5
D: NA
DNA: TGTGCCAGCAGTTTTATAGGGGTGAATCAGCCCCAGCATTTT
CDR3: CASSFIGVNQPQHF

size: once
J: TRBJ2-5
V: TRBV6-5
D: NA
DNA: TGTGCCAGCAGCCGCGGGGCCCAGACCCAGTACTTC
CDR3: CASSRGAQTQYF

size: once
J: TRBJ2-3
V: TRBV11-2
D: TRBD2
DNA: TGTGCCAGCAGCTTAAGTCCCCTGGCGGGAGATTATTTT
CDR3: CASSLSPLAGDYF

size: NA
J: TRBJ2-1
V: TRBV2
D: TRBD2
DNA: TGTGCCAGCACTCAACTAGCGGGAGACAATGAGCAGTTCTTC
CDR3: CASTQLAGDNEQFF

size: NA
J: TRBJ2-2
V: TRBV4-3
D: NA
DNA: TGCGCCAGCAGCCAAGATAGAGCGACCACCGGGGAGCTGTTTTTT
CDR3: CASSQDRATTGELFF

size: NA
J: TRBJ2-1
V: TRBV28
D: TRBD1
DNA: TGTGCCAGCAGTTCCCCCGGGACAGGGCTCAATGAGCAGTTCTTC
CDR3: CASSSPGTGLNEQFF

size: NA
J: TRBJ1-2
V: TRBV28
D: NA
DNA: TGTGCCAGCTGGTCGGCTAACTATGGCTACACCTTC
CDR3: CASWSANYGYTF

size: NA
J: TRBJ1-2
V: TRBV10-3
D: NA
DNA: TGTGCCATCAGTGAGTCCCAGGGCCCTAACTATGGCTACACCTTC
CDR3: CAISESQGPNYGYTF

size: NA
J: TRBJ2-5
V: TRBV5-6
D: NA
DNA: TGTGCCAGCAGCTTGACAGGTTTCCAAGAGACCCAGTACTTC
CDR3: CASSLTGFQETQYF

size: NA
J: TRBJ2-3
V: TRBV2
D: TRBD2
DNA: TGTGCCAGCACCAGCTCGGAGCGGGAGGGTAGGAGCACAGATACGCAGTATTTT
CDR3: CASTSSEREGRSTDTQYF

size: NA
J: TRBJ2-7
V: TRBV6-6
D: TRBD2
DNA: TGTGCCAGCAGTCACGGGACTAGAGGGTCCTACGAGCAGTACTTC
CDR3: CASSHGTRGSYEQYF

size: NA
J: TRBJ2-7
V: TRBV18
D: NA
DNA: TGTGCCAGCTCACAACTAAGGCCTAGTGTCGGATACGAGCAGTACTTC
CDR3: CASSQLRPSVGYEQYF

size: NA
J: TRBJ1-2
V: TRBV5-5
D: NA
DNA: TGTGCCAGCAGCTTGGAACAGCATAACTATGGCTACACCTTC
CDR3: CASSLEQHNYGYTF

size: NA
J: TRBJ2-7
V: TRBV29-1
D: TRBD1
DNA: TGCAGCGTTAGGACAGGGGCGGGCAATGAGCAGTACTTC
CDR3: CSVRTGAGNEQYF

size: NA
J: TRBJ1-2
V: TRBV7-9
D: NA
DNA: TGTGCCAGCAGCTTTATCGGGTGGGCTAACTATGGCTACACCTTC
CDR3: CASSFIGWANYGYTF

size: NA
J: TRBJ2-7
V: TRBV25-1
D: NA
DNA: TGTGCCAGCAGTGTCGGGACTGGCCGCTCCTACGAGCAGTACTTC
CDR3: CASSVGTGRSYEQYF

size: once
J: TRBJ2-5
V: TRBV28
D: TRBD2
DNA: TGTGCCAGCAGCCCCGGGGGGGAAGAGACCCAGTACTTC
CDR3: CASSPGGEETQYF

size: NA
J: TRBJ1-4
V: TRBV15
D: NA
DNA: TGTGCCACCAGCGGCGGGGGGGAGAATGAAAAACTGTTTTTT
CDR3: CATSGGGENEKLFF

size: few
J: TRBJ1-2
V: TRBV6-5
D: TRBD1
DNA: TGTGCCAGCAGCCAAACAGGGGCCTATGGCTACACCTTC
CDR3: CASSQTGAYGYTF

size: NA
J: TRBJ1-5
V: TRBV5-1
D: NA
DNA: TGCGCCAGCAGCTTGGCCCCAGGGGATCAGCCCCAGCATTTT
CDR3: CASSLAPGDQPQHF

size: NA
J: TRBJ2-2
V: TRBV6-4
D: NA
DNA: TGTGCCAGCAGTGACTCTACGGACACCGGGGAGCTGTTTTTT
CDR3: CASSDSTDTGELFF

size: NA
J: TRBJ2-7
V: TRBV2
D: TRBD2
DNA: TGTGCCAGCCTACTAGCGGCTGCCTACGAGCAGTACTTC
CDR3: CASLLAAAYEQYF

size: few
J: TRBJ1-1
V: TRBV5-6
D: NA
DNA: TGTGCCAGCAGCTTGGTGGCGGGAGCGAACACTGAAGCTTTCTTT
CDR3: CASSLVAGANTEAFF

size: NA
J: TRBJ2-7
V: TRBV6-5
D: NA
DNA: TGTGCCACCCTACGAGCGGGCCTCTCCTACGAGCAGTACTTC
CDR3: CATLRAGLSYEQYF